This paragraph covers one TCR beta chain sequence. This clone's antigen is unknown. One base away there is no much larger clone; base qualities are not given. Germline trimming: 3 bases from V, 8 bases from J; junction bases outside gene matches: 13. Via the germline V gene, CDR1 is SGHDT and CDR2 YYEEEE. The CDR3 covers 16 residues, taking in both the cysteine and the phenylalanine. Only the CDR3 part of the read is kept: 48 bases, read in frame from the first base. These data come from a study of CD8 T cells in Susac syndrome (dated by TCRdb to between 2018 and 2021). About the full investigation: Whether CD8+ T cell activation and differentiation in Susac syndrome was antigen driven was tested using repertoire sequencing.

RNA was extracted using the RNeasy kit, and roughly 0.5 to 1 ug of the RNA was reverse transcribed with random hexamers. The immunoSEQ multiplex PCR assay, which covers 54 Vbeta and 13 Jbeta segments, was used to amplify TCR beta CDR3 regions. PCR amplification bias was corrected by using a synthetic template baseline for primer optimization and computational correction. The authors' analysis ran thus. Only productive sequences were kept, with reads annotated to V, D and J genes according to IMGT and analyzed in immunoSEQ Analyzer. To calculate clonality, Shannon entropy was normalized by log2 of the number of productive unique sequences and then subtracted from one. For each patient and control, public and private clones were evaluated among the 100 most prevalent clones. Clones were defined as Susac-specific when absent from the healthy and MS cohorts, from roughly 1,100 published viral clones and from other ImmuneACCESS disease sequences. TCRdb's own reprocessing of the public reads used fastp at Q25 and MiXCR and kept productive beta chains. Each entry merges the rows of one CDR3 protein and shows their most common DNA and genes. TCRdb, not the authors, supplied the V and J calls. Present in this sample are approximately 71,000 distinct CDR3 sequences, nearly 96% of which were seen just once. 0.085% to 0.14% of the sample belongs to the ten largest clones.

What the authors observed across the whole study: The TCR sequencing and HLA analysis was acknowledged to have included a relatively small number of individuals.

Peripheral blood CD8+ and CD4+ T cells from healthy donors, Susac syndrome patients and multiple sclerosis patients were profiled by high-throughput TCR beta sequencing. The multiple sclerosis controls were treatment-naive patients who had stable or active relapsing-remitting disease and met the revised McDonald criteria. Bulk CD8+ and CD4+ T cells were purified by magnetic negative isolation, whereas CD8+ TEMRA cells were enriched by FACS. Blood was collected in EDTA tubes and processed within 24 hours, with PBMCs isolated through density gradient centrifugation. PBMCs intended for TCR sequencing were cryopreserved in liquid nitrogen and were subsequently thawed in a 37 degrees C water bath. Purity of sorted or isolated CD4+, CD8+ and CD8+ TEMRA cells was at least 90%.

Sample: CD4+ T cells from PBMCs. This receptor chain uses TRBV5-6 and TRBJ2-1, with 8 central nucleotides matching TRBD2. This sequence was found in a human donor with multiple sclerosis. The CDR3 has the sequence CASSWFRSGDSDEQFF. The sequence in DNA is TGTGCCAGCAGCTGGTTTCGTAGCGGGGACTCGGATGAGCAGTTCTTC.